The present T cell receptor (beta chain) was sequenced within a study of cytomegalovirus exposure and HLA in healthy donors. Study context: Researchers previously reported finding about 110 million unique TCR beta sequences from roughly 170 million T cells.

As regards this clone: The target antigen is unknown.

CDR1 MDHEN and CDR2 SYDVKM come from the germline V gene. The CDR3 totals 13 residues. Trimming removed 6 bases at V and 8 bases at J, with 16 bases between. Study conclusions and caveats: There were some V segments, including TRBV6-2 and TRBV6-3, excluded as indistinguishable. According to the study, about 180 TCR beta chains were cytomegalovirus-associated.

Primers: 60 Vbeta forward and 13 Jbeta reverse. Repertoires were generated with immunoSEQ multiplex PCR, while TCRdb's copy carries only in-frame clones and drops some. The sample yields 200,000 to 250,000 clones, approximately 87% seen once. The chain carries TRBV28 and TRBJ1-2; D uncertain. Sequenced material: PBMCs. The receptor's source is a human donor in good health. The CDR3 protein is CASRVNSQGGYTF. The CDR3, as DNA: TGTGCCAGCAGGGTGAACAGCCAAGGCGGCTACACCTTC.